Below, 23 T cell receptor beta chains from the same sample are listed, as sequenced in a study of T cell responses to AZD1222 COVID-19 vaccine. Repertoires were generated with immunoSEQ multiplex PCR, while TCRdb's copy carries only in-frame clones and drops some. The sample gives 80,000 to 90,000 clones, under 95% of which show up once; around 5% is in the top ten. This specimen was peripheral blood, taken on day 0 of MenACWY control vaccination. These receptors were taken from an adult in good health.

Only one count was recorded for this clone. The chain uses TRBV6-4 and TRBJ2-6; D is unclear. This CDR3 spans 13 amino acids. V lost 6 bases and J lost 0, with 3 bases in between. Germline lookup yields CDR1 MRHNA and CDR2 SNTAGT. CDR3 sequence: CASSLSGANVLTF. CDR3 DNA sequence: TGTGCCAGCAGCCTCTCTGGGGCCAACGTCCTGACTTTC.

The chain combines TRBV2 with TRBJ1-6; D might be TRBD1 (5 bases). V shed 3 bases and J shed 9 bases, with 12 bases lying between them. Germline lookup yields CDR1 SNHLY and CDR2 FYNNEI. The CDR3 length is 14 residues. The CDR3 loop reads CASSDMVGGSPLHF. The CDR3 nucleotides are TGTGCCAGCAGTGATATGGTGGGGGGTTCACCCCTCCACTTT.

V usage is TRBV24-1 and J usage is TRBJ1-4; D is possibly TRBD1 (5 bases). The germline V gene has CDR1 KGHDR and CDR2 SFDVKD. Trimming shortened V by 8 bases and J by 6 bases, and 15 bases separated the two germline ends. This CDR3 contains 14 residues. CDR3 loop: CATTPSGLDEKLFF. In nucleotides, the CDR3 is TGTGCCACCACCCCGTCGGGGCTAGATGAAAAACTGTTTTTT.

The chain recombines TRBV9 with TRBJ1-4; 9 bases match TRBD1. From germline, CDR1 is SGDLS and CDR2 YYNGEE. The CDR3 is 17 residues long. V lost 1 base to trimming and J lost 5 bases; unmatched junction nucleotides: 9. CDR3 DNA: TGTGCCAGCAGCGTAACAGGGGGCGGGAGCCGGAATGAAAAACTGTTTTTT. Protein: CASSVTGGGSRNEKLFF.

This clone has only a few counts. The genes are TRBV5-4 and TRBJ2-7; D call uncertain. With 2 bases removed from V and 4 bases from J, the gap between germline ends came to 10 bases. The CDR3 runs 13 residues. Per the germline V gene, CDR1 is SGHNT and CDR2 is YYREEE (reference sequence). CDR3 coding DNA: TGTGCCAGCAGCTTAGCAGCTGAATACGAGCAGTACTTC. Translated, it gives CASSLAAEYEQYF.

The chain is built from TRBV29-1 and TRBJ2-7, with TRBD2 matching over 8 bases. V lost 4 bases to trimming and J lost 6 bases; unmatched junction nucleotides: 5. CDR1 SQVTM and CDR2 ANQGSEA come from the germline V gene. CDR3 length: 12 residues. CDR3 sequence: CSVGAGGGEQYF. CDR3 sequence (DNA): TGCAGCGTTGGGGCGGGGGGCGGCGAGCAGTACTTC.

This rearrangement joins TRBV12-2 to TRBJ2-7; the DNA was not compared with TRBD1, the D call given in the table. TRBV12-2 is marked as a pseudogene. This CDR3 has 16 amino acids. The CDR3 protein is CASRSLLTGPSYEQYF. CDR3 in DNA: TGTGCAAGTCGCTCCCTATTGACAGGGCCCTCCTACGAGCAGTACTTC.

This chain connects TRBV27 to TRBJ2-3, with D perhaps given as TRBD1 or TRBD2 (5 bases each). The CDR3 spans 16 residues. Germline-derived CDR1 and CDR2 are MNHEY and SMNVEV (reference sequence). Between the trimmed V and J ends, which lost 6 bases and 0 bases, there was a span of 16 bases. CDR3 loop: CASRSRGRGSTDTQYF. CDR3 nucleotides: TGTGCCAGCAGATCCCGCGGACGGGGCAGCACAGATACGCAGTATTTT.

CDR3 sequence (DNA): TGTGCCAGCAGCCACGGTCTGTCAGATACGCAGTATTTT. Translation gives CASSHGLSDTQYF. The chain joins TRBV3-1 (or the pseudogene TRBV3-2) to TRBJ2-3; no clear D gene. The CDR3 contains 13 residues. Germline CDR1 and CDR2: LGHDT and YNNKEL (reference sequence). Trimming removed 3 bases at V and 4 bases at J, with 8 bases between.

The chain recombines TRBV20-1 with TRBJ1-2, with TRBD1 matching over 7 bases. V dropped 3 bases and J dropped 6; count of bases not matched to a gene: 4. The CDR3 totals 12 residues. Germline loops: CDR1 DFQATT, CDR2 SNEGSKA (reference sequence). CDR3 nucleotides: TGCAGTGCTAGTCGAGGGGGCCATGGCTACACCTTC. This encodes CSASRGGHGYTF.

A few counts support this clone. The chain is built from TRBV3-1 (or the pseudogene TRBV3-2) and TRBJ1-6; a possible D gene is TRBD1 (6 bases). There are 14 residues in the CDR3. The germline V gene encodes CDR1 LGHDT and CDR2 YNNKEL (reference sequence). V shed 7 bases and J shed 0 bases, with 7 bases lying between them. CDR3 amino acids: CASKGGSYNSPLHF. The CDR3 nucleotides read TGTGCCAGCAAAGGGGGCTCCTATAATTCACCCCTCCACTTT.

The chain uses TRBV11-2 and TRBJ2-3; D assignment may be TRBD1 or TRBD2 (6 bases each). The CDR3 loop spans 16 amino acids. Germline V CDR1 and CDR2: SGHAT, FQNNGV. The V end was cut by 1 base, the J end by 1 base, with 12 bases between. The CDR3 nucleotides are TGTGCCAGCAGCTTAGGGTTCCGGGGGCGCACAGATACGCAGTATTTT. Encoded protein: CASSLGFRGRTDTQYF.

This clone was picked up one time. The CDR3 bases are TGTGCCAGCAGCCCCACTTACCGGGACAGCGAGCAGTACTTC. Protein sequence: CASSPTYRDSEQYF. The V and J genes are TRBV7-2 and TRBJ2-7; 7 bases match TRBD1. Germline CDR1 and CDR2: SGHTA and FQGNSA. CDR3 length: 14 amino acids. Losses at the gene ends were 5 bases for V and 6 bases for J; bases not matched to a gene: 10.

CDR3 nucleotide sequence: TGTGCCAGCAGCTACGACCGAACCACGTCGGATACGCAGTATTTT. Amino acid sequence: CASSYDRTTSDTQYF. The gene calls are TRBV7-2 and TRBJ2-3; D is undetermined. Trimming stripped 4 bases from V and 6 bases from J, with 17 bases between. Germline CDR1 reads SGHTA; CDR2 reads FQGNSA. This CDR3 comprises 15 residues.

This clone showed up just once. J is TRBJ2-2 and V is TRBV11-2; 8 bases line up with TRBD1. The CDR3 sequence is 15 residues long. Germline loops: CDR1 SGHAT, CDR2 FQNNGV. The junction had 3 bases not matched to a gene; V was cut back by 1 base and J by 5 bases. The CDR3 reads CASSLADRDTGELFF. Here the CDR3 DNA reads TGTGCCAGCAGCTTAGCGGACAGGGATACCGGGGAGCTGTTTTTT.

The chain combines TRBV20-1 with TRBJ1-2; D remains unclear. The CDR3 covers 11 residues. Germline-derived CDR1 and CDR2 are DFQATT and SNEGSKA (reference sequence). Trimming stripped 8 bases from V and 2 bases from J, with 9 bases between. CDR3 in amino acids: CSMTGNYGYTF. The DNA for the CDR3 is TGCAGTATGACGGGAAACTATGGCTACACCTTC.

V gene TRBV5-1 combines with J gene TRBJ2-2, with D tentatively TRBD2 (5 bases). Germline V gene lookup returns CDR1 SGHRS and CDR2 YFSETQ. This CDR3 has 16 amino acids. V was trimmed by 4 bases and J by 3 bases, leaving 16 bases between them. The CDR3 is CASSLLGDVDTGELFF. CDR3 DNA: TGCGCCAGCAGCCTCCTCGGGGATGTCGACACCGGGGAGCTGTTTTTT.

The rearrangement joins TRBV18 to TRBJ1-1; D not certain. CDR1 and CDR2 (germline): KGHSH, LQKENI. The CDR3 covers 13 residues. V was shortened by 3 bases and J by 2 bases, with 7 bases between the two germline ends. DNA for the CDR3: TGTGCCAGCTCACCCCCCGGAAACACTGAAGCTTTCTTT. Its protein product is CASSPPGNTEAFF. The full variable domain, in which reference TRBV18 and TRBJ1-1 provide the parts outside the CDR3, is NAGVMQNPRHLVRRRGQEARLRCSPMKGHSHVYWYRQLPEEGLKFMVYLQKENIIDESGMPKERFSAEFPKEGPSILRIQQVVRGDSAAYFCASSPPGNTEAFFGQGTRLTVV.

The chain has TRBV4-3 and TRBJ1-1; D possibly corresponds to TRBD1 (5 bases). This CDR3 has 12 residues. The V gene lost 0 bases and the J gene lost 11 bases, with 10 bases spanning the gap. Germline V lookup: CDR1 LGHNA, CDR2 YSLEER. The CDR3 region is CASSQDRSGAFF. The CDR3 DNA reads TGCGCCAGCAGCCAAGACCGGTCAGGGGCTTTCTTT.

The genes are TRBV20-1 and TRBJ1-2; D unclear. The CDR3 contains 13 residues. Germline loops: CDR1 DFQATT, CDR2 SNEGSKA (reference sequence). The germline V and J ends were trimmed by 3 bases and 4 bases, with 12 bases remaining between them. The CDR3 loop reads CSASKRAGYGYTF. The DNA of the CDR3 is TGCAGTGCTAGTAAGAGGGCCGGCTATGGCTACACCTTC.

The chain couples TRBV6-5 to TRBJ1-1; D may be TRBD1 (6 bases). The V end lost 5 bases, the J end lost 4 bases, and 14 bases lay between the germline ends. In germline, CDR1 is MNHEY, CDR2 SVGAGI. The CDR3 has 14 residues. The CDR3 DNA reads TGTGCCAGCAGTAGGGCCCGGGGGCCCACTGAAGCTTTCTTT. This translates into CASSRARGPTEAFF.

The CDR3 here is CATSRRRDSLYNEQFF. CDR3 DNA sequence: TGTGCCACCAGTAGGAGAAGGGACAGCTTATACAATGAGCAGTTCTTC. The chain carries TRBV24-1 and TRBJ2-1, with 7 bases aligning to TRBD1. The CDR3 contains 16 residues. Per germline, CDR1 KGHDR and CDR2 SFDVKD. The J segment lost 4 bases and the V segment lost 6 bases, leaving 11 bases of the junction unmatched.

The V gene is TRBV18, the J gene TRBJ2-5, with D perhaps matching TRBD1 (5 bases). Germline-derived CDR1 and CDR2 are KGHSH and LQKENI. The ends were cut back, 3 bases at V and 2 bases at J, with 10 bases in the middle. The CDR3 contains 14 residues. The CDR3 sequence is CASSPWTIQETQYF. The CDR3 DNA sequence: TGTGCCAGCTCACCTTGGACAATTCAAGAGACCCAGTACTTC.